These 8 T cell receptor beta chains share one sample of origin, sequenced in a study of chronic HIV infection and antiretroviral therapy. TCRdb re-called the 5' RACE reads with MiXCR, one entry per CDR3 protein. The top ten clones hold over 2.5% of a sample with about 48,000 distinct CDR3 sequences, 15% to 20% of them seen once. The source material was peripheral blood. The source is an adult who had HIV and had not received antiretroviral therapy, or was an uninfected healthy control (not recorded which).

This clonotype has a handful of counts. The V gene is TRBV20-1, the J gene TRBJ2-7; a possible D gene is TRBD2 (5 bases). This CDR3 is built from 14 residues. The V end was cut by 2 bases, the J end by 4 bases, with 15 bases between. Germline loops: CDR1 DFQATT, CDR2 SNEGSKA (reference sequence). The CDR3: CSARRGLWDYEQYF. CDR3 coding DNA: TGCAGTGCTAGAAGAGGACTCTGGGATTACGAGCAGTACTTC.

This clonotype has a handful of counts. The rearrangement uses TRBV7-9 and TRBJ2-3; D unresolved. This CDR3 region has 14 residues. V was pared by 2 bases and J by 5 bases, with 11 bases between. Germline V CDR1 and CDR2: SEHNR, FQNEAQ (reference sequence). The CDR3 nucleotides read TGTGCCAGCAGCTTAATTGCCCGTCAAGATACGCAGTATTTT. It yields the protein CASSLIARQDTQYF.

The chain joins TRBV28 to TRBJ2-4; a weak D match, TRBD1 (6 bases). V lost 8 bases and J lost 10, with 18 bases in between. CDR1 is MDHEN and CDR2 is SYDVKM in the germline V gene. The CDR3 contains 13 residues. CDR3 nucleotide sequence: TGTGCCAGCTTTTCTCCGGGACAAGGGATTCAGTACTTC. Protein: CASFSPGQGIQYF.

The V and J genes are TRBV28 and TRBJ1-4, with D tentatively TRBD1 (6 bases). CDR3 size: 14 residues. Germline V gives CDR1 MDHEN, CDR2 SYDVKM. Trimming cost V 6 bases and J 8 bases, with 16 bases left between them. The CDR3 coding sequence is TGTGCCAGCAGGCGGCTCAGGGGTTACGAAAAACTGTTTTTT. Translating gives CASRRLRGYEKLFF.

This clonotype was counted only a few times. The chain combines TRBV11-2 with TRBJ2-7; either TRBD1 or TRBD2 may supply D (5 bases each). The V gene lost 5 bases and the J gene lost 3 bases, with 14 bases spanning the gap. The CDR3 totals 14 residues. Per the germline V gene, CDR1 is SGHAT and CDR2 is FQNNGV. This CDR3 is CASSTTGTLYEQYF. The CDR3 DNA reads TGTGCCAGCAGCACCACCGGGACGCTCTACGAGCAGTACTTC.

This clonotype has a handful of counts. The chain combines TRBV29-1 with TRBJ2-3, with 11 bases aligning to TRBD2. This CDR3 is built from 17 residues. The ends lost 5 bases at V and 3 bases at J; junction bases unmatched: 13. From germline, CDR1 is SQVTM and CDR2 ANQGSEA. In nucleotides, the CDR3 is TGCAGCGTTCGGAAACTAGCGGGAGCGCACGGGACAGATACGCAGTATTTT. Its protein product is CSVRKLAGAHGTDTQYF.

The chain carries TRBV27 and TRBJ1-1; tentatively, D is TRBD1 (5 bases). There are 13 residues in the CDR3. V was clipped by 3 bases and J by 5 bases, with 10 bases between them. Germline loops: CDR1 MNHEY, CDR2 SMNVEV (reference sequence). The CDR3 DNA reads TGTGCCAGCAGTTTCCAGGGCCCAACTGAAGCTTTCTTT. It is translated as CASSFQGPTEAFF.

This clonotype has just a few counts. This chain joins TRBV28 and TRBJ2-1, with TRBD2 matching 9 bases. Trimming cost V 7 bases and J 7 bases; bases outside gene matches: 14. This CDR3 has 16 amino acids. Germline V gene lookup returns CDR1 MDHEN and CDR2 SYDVKM. The CDR3 region has the DNA TGTGCCAGCATAAGTCCCGTAGCGGGAGTTAGAAATGAGCAGTTCTTC. Its translation: CASISPVAGVRNEQFF.